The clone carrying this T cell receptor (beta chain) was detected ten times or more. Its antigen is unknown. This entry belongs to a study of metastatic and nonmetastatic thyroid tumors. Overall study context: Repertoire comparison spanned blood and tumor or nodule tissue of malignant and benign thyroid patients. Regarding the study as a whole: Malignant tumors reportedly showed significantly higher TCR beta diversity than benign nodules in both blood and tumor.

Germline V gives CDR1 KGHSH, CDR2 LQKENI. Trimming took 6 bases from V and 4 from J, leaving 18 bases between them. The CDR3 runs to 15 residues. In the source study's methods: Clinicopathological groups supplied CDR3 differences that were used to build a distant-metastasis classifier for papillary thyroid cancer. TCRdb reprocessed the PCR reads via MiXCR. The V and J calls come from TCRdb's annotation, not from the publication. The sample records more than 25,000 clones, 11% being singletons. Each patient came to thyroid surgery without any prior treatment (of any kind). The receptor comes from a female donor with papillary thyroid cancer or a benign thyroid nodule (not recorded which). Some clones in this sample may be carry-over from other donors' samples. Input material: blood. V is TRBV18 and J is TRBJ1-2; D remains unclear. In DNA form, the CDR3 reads TGTGCCAGCTCCCACGGGGAGGGAACTTCCTATGGCTACACCTTC. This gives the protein CASSHGEGTSYGYTF.